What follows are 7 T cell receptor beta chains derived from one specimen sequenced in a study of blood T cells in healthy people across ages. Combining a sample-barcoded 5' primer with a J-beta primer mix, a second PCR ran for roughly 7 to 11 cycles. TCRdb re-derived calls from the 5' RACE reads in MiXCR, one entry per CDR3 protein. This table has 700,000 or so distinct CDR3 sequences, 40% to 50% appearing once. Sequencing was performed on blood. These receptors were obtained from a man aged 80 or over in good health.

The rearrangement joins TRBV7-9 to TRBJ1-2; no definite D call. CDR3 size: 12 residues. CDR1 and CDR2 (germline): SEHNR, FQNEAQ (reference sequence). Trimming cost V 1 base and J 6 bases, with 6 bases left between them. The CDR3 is CASSLDLDGYTF. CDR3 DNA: TGTGCCAGCAGCTTAGATCTAGATGGCTACACCTTC.

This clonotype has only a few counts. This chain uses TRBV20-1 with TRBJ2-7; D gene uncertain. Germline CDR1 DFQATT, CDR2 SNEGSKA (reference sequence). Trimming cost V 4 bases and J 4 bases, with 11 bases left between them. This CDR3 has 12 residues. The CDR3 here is CSATLNSYEQYF. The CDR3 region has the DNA TGCAGTGCTACCCTAAACAGTTACGAGCAGTACTTC.

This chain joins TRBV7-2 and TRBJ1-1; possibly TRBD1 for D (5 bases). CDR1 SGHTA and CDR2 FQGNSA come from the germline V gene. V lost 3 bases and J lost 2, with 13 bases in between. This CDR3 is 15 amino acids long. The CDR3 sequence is CASSFVGQINTEAFF. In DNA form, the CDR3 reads TGTGCCAGCAGCTTCGTGGGGCAGATTAACACTGAAGCTTTCTTT.

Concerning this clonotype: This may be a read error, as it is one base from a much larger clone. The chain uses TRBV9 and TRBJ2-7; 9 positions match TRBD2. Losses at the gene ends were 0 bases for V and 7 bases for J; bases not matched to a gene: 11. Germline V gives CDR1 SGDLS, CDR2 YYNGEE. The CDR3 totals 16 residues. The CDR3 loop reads CASSVVPSGIYNEQYF. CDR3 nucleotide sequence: TGTGCCAGCAGCGTAGTCCCTAGCGGGATCTACAATGAGCAGTACTTC.

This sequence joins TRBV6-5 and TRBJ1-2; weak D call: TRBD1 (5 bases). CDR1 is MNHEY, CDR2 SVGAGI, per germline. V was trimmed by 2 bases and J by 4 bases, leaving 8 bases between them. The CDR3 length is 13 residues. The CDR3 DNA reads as TGTGCCAGCAGTTACGACAGTCGCTATGGCTACACCTTC. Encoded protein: CASSYDSRYGYTF.

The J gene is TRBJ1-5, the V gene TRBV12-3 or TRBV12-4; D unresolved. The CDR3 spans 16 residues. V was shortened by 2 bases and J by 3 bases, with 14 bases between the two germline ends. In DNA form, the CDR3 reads TGTGCCAGCAGTTTACTAGGTCAGGCCAACAATCAGCCCCAGCATTTT. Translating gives CASSLLGQANNQPQHF.

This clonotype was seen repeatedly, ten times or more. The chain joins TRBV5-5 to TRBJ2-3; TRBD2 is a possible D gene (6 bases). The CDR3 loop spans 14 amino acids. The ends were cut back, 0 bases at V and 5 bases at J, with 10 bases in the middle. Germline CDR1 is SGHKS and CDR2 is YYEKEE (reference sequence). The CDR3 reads CASSLAGGGDTQYF. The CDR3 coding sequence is TGTGCCAGCAGCTTGGCCGGGGGAGGAGATACGCAGTATTTT. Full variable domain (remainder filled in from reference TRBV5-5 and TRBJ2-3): DAGVTQSPTHLIKTRGQQVTLRCSPISGHKSVSWYQQVLGQGPQFIFQYYEKEERGRGNFPDRFSARQFPNYSSELNVNALLLGDSALYLCASSLAGGGDTQYFGPGTRLTVL.